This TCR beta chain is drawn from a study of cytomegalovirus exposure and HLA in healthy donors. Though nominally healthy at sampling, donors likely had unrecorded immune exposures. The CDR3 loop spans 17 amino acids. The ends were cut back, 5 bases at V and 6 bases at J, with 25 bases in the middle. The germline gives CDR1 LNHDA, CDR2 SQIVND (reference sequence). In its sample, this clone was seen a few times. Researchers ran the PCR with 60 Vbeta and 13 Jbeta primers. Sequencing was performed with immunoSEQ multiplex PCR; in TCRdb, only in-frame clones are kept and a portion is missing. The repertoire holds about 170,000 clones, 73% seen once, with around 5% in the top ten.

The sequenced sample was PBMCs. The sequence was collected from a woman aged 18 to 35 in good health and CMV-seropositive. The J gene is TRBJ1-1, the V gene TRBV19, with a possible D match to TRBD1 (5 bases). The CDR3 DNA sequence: TGTGCCAGTAGTTCCTCGAAATCGGGACTGCGGGTCGCTGAAGCTTTCTTT. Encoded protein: CASSSSKSGLRVAEAFF.